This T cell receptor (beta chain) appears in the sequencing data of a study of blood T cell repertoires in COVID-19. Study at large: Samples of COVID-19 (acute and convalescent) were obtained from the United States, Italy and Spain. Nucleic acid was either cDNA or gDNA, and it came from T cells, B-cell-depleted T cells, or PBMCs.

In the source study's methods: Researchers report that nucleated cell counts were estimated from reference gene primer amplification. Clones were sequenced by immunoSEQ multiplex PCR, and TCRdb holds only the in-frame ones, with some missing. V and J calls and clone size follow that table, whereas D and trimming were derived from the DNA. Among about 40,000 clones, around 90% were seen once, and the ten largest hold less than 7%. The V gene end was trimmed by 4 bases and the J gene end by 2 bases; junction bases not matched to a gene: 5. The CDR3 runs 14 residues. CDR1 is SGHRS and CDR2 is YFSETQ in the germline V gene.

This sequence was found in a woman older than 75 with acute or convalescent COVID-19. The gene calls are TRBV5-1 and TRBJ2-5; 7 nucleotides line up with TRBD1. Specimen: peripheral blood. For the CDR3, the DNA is TGCGCCAGCAGCAGTCGGACAGGTCAAGAGACCCAGTACTTC. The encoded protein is CASSSRTGQETQYF.